These 28 T cell receptor beta chains came from one sample sequenced in a study of T cells of healthy individuals. TCRdb re-derived calls from the 5' RACE reads in MiXCR, one entry per CDR3 protein. The sample consists of 75,000 to 95,000 distinct CDR3 sequences, about 5.5% of them appearing once. The receptors were gathered from a female donor in good health.

This clonotype was recorded at least ten times. The rearrangement uses TRBV6-1 and TRBJ2-3; tentative D call: TRBD1 (6 bases). Germline V CDR1 and CDR2: MNHNS, SASEGT. The CDR3 contains 17 residues. With 8 bases removed from V and 4 bases from J, the gap between germline ends came to 25 bases. CDR3 loop: CASGDQQGGGAADTQYF. CDR3 in DNA: TGTGCCAGCGGGGACCAACAGGGTGGAGGAGCTGCAGATACGCAGTATTTT.

This clonotype was seen only a few times. The chain combines TRBV5-4 with TRBJ1-3; D perhaps matches TRBD1 (5 bases). The germline V gene has CDR1 SGHNT and CDR2 YYREEE (reference sequence). The germline V and J ends were trimmed by 0 bases and 3 bases, with 10 bases remaining between them. This CDR3 has 15 residues. CDR3 loop: CASSLEQTVGNTIYF. The CDR3 region has the DNA TGTGCCAGCAGCTTGGAACAGACAGTTGGAAACACCATATATTTT.

This sequence joins TRBV7-9 and TRBJ1-2, with TRBD1 identical over 7 bases. Germline assignment: CDR1 SEHNR and CDR2 FQNEAQ (reference sequence). V lost 1 base to trimming and J lost 5 bases; unmatched junction nucleotides: 7. The CDR3 spans 15 residues. CDR3 in amino acids: CASSLELGQSYGYTF. CDR3 nucleotides: TGTGCCAGCAGCTTAGAATTGGGACAGTCATATGGCTACACCTTC. Full variable domain (missing parts from reference TRBV7-9 and TRBJ1-2): DTGVSQNPRHKITKRGQNVTFRCDPISEHNRLYWYRQTLGQGPEFLTYFQNEAQLEKSRLLSDRFSAERPKGSFSTLEIQRTEQGDSAMYLCASSLELGQSYGYTFGSGTRLTVV.

Ten or more counts support this clonotype. This chain uses TRBV7-2 with TRBJ2-5, with D maybe TRBD1 (5 bases). The V end lost 0 bases, the J end lost 3 bases, and 14 bases lay between the germline ends. Germline CDR1 SGHTA, CDR2 FQGNSA. The CDR3 is 16 amino acids. CDR3 DNA: TGTGCCAGCAGCTTAGCGCCGTGGCGCAGGGAAGAGACCCAGTACTTC. As protein: CASSLAPWRREETQYF.

The chain carries TRBV27 and TRBJ1-5, with 8 positions matching TRBD1. Germline trimming cut 10 bases from V and 5 bases from J; bases unmatched to any gene: 10. Per germline, CDR1 MNHEY and CDR2 SMNVEV (reference sequence). The CDR3 runs to 14 residues. The chain's CDR3 is CATRTLTGDQPQHF. CDR3 sequence (DNA): TGTGCCACCCGGACTCTGACAGGGGATCAGCCCCAGCATTTT.

This clonotype was recorded many times. J is TRBJ1-5 and V is TRBV29-1, with D maybe TRBD1 (5 bases). The CDR3 has 13 residues. Trimming left V 4 bases short and J 3 bases short, with 10 bases between. CDR1 is SQVTM, CDR2 ANQGSEA, per germline. CDR3 loop: CSVVGGFNQPQHF. In DNA, the CDR3 is TGCAGCGTTGTGGGGGGGTTCAATCAGCCCCAGCATTTT.

This clonotype was seen repeatedly, ten times or more. The V call is TRBV11-2, the J call TRBJ2-7; TRBD2 is a possible D gene (6 bases). The CDR3 length is 15 residues. The V gene lost 0 bases and the J gene lost 0 bases, with 9 bases spanning the gap. CDR1 is SGHAT, CDR2 FQNNGV, per germline. CDR3: CASSLDGGSSYEQYF. CDR3 sequence (DNA): TGTGCCAGCAGCTTAGACGGGGGTAGCTCCTACGAGCAGTACTTC.

At least ten counts were recorded for this clonotype. The chain has TRBV6-1 and TRBJ2-3; D perhaps matches TRBD2 (6 bases). The CDR3 runs to 14 residues. Deletions cut 6 bases from V and 6 bases from J, with 16 bases between. Germline CDR1 is MNHNS and CDR2 is SASEGT. CDR3 sequence: CASSGLKWGDTQYF. DNA for the CDR3: TGTGCCAGCAGCGGACTAAAATGGGGGGATACGCAGTATTTT.

The chain links TRBV20-1 to TRBJ2-7; no clear D. The CDR3 contains 11 residues. Trimming left V 3 bases short and J 0 bases short, with 3 bases between. CDR1 DFQATT and CDR2 SNEGSKA come from the germline V gene (reference sequence). The CDR3 DNA reads TGCAGTGCTAGGCTCTCCTACGAGCAGTACTTC. Residues: CSARLSYEQYF.

The sample holds many counts of this clonotype. The chain combines TRBV29-1 with TRBJ1-1, with D uncertain. The CDR3 is 10 amino acids. V was cut by 1 base and J by 5 bases, with 2 bases left in between. The germline gives CDR1 SQVTM, CDR2 ANQGSEA. CDR3 sequence reads: CSVEGTEAFF. CDR3 DNA: TGCAGCGTTGAAGGGACTGAAGCTTTCTTT.

This clonotype was counted many times. The chain has TRBV5-6 and TRBJ2-1, with 9 bases matching TRBD2. This CDR3 has 17 amino acids. Germline CDR1 reads SGHDT; CDR2 reads YYEEEE. Germline trimming cut 1 base from V and 7 bases from J; bases unmatched to any gene: 12. CDR3: CASSLFRWASGENEQFF. DNA of the CDR3: TGTGCCAGCAGCTTGTTCCGCTGGGCTAGCGGGGAGAATGAGCAGTTCTTC.

This clonotype came up many times. V is TRBV5-1 and J is TRBJ2-6, with 10 positions matching TRBD2. Germline values: CDR1 SGHRS, CDR2 YFSETQ. Trimming at V came to 5 bases and at J to 0 bases, leaving 2 bases not matched to a gene. The CDR3 is made up of 16 amino acids. Written as DNA, the CDR3 is TGCGCCAGCAGACTAGCGGGGAGCTCTGGGGCCAACGTCCTGACTTTC. Translation gives CASRLAGSSGANVLTF.

This clonotype showed up many times. The chain combines TRBV6-5 with TRBJ2-3; TRBD2 aligns across 7 bases. The CDR3 extends over 15 amino acids. Germline assignment: CDR1 MNHEY and CDR2 SVGAGI. Trimming cost V 2 bases and J 2 bases; bases outside gene matches: 4. CDR3 coding DNA: TGTGCCAGCAGTTACCACGCGGGAGACACAGATACGCAGTATTTT. Translation gives CASSYHAGDTDTQYF.

This clonotype was seen many times. The chain links TRBV6-2 or TRBV6-3 to TRBJ1-1; no reliable D call. Deletions cut 8 bases from V and 2 bases from J, with 3 bases between. Per the germline V gene, CDR1 is MNHEY and CDR2 is SVGEGT. The CDR3 is 10 residues long. Here the CDR3 reads CASGNTEAFF. DNA for the CDR3: TGTGCCAGCGGTAACACTGAAGCTTTCTTT.

This clonotype was recorded many times. V and J are TRBV9 and TRBJ2-3; 9 nucleotides line up with TRBD2. This CDR3 is 17 amino acids long. Germline V gene data show CDR1 as SGDLS and CDR2 as YYNGEE. The V gene end was trimmed by 3 bases and the J gene end by 5 bases; junction bases not matched to a gene: 13. The CDR3 sequence: CASSEGSSGSKVDTQYF. The CDR3, as DNA: TGTGCCAGCAGCGAGGGGAGTAGCGGGAGTAAAGTAGATACGCAGTATTTT.

This clonotype showed up many times. This chain connects TRBV19 to TRBJ2-5; D not certain. This CDR3 is 14 amino acids long. Between the trimmed V and J ends, which lost 3 bases and 5 bases, there was a span of 13 bases. Germline CDR1 is LNHDA and CDR2 is SQIVND (reference sequence). CDR3 coding DNA: TGTGCCAGTAGTATTATTTCAGGCTCGGAGACCCAGTACTTC. Translation gives CASSIISGSETQYF.

This clonotype showed up many times. The rearrangement joins TRBV7-9 to TRBJ2-3; 7 bases fit TRBD1. The CDR3 has 15 amino acids. J was trimmed by 10 bases and V by 5 bases; bases with no gene match: 15. In germline, CDR1 is SEHNR, CDR2 FQNEAQ (reference sequence). The CDR3 nucleotides read TGTGCCAGCAGCGCCGGGACAGTCGATTTTTTTGCGCAGTATTTT. It specifies CASSAGTVDFFAQYF.

The chain joins TRBV4-1 to TRBJ2-1, with 13 bases that match TRBD2. The junction had 10 bases not matched to a gene; V was cut back by 5 bases and J by 9 bases. The CDR3 is 16 residues long. Germline CDR1 reads MGHRA; CDR2 reads YSYEKL. The CDR3 nucleotides read TGCGCCAGCAGCTCGAGGACTAGCGGGAGTAGTGGTGAGCAGTTCTTC. The encoded protein is CASSSRTSGSSGEQFF.

This clonotype has ten or more counts. This chain uses TRBV10-3 with TRBJ2-3; 9 bases match TRBD2. V gave up 4 bases and J gave up 3 bases; unmatched junction bases: 5. The CDR3 totals 15 residues. Looked up from germline, CDR1 is ENHRY and CDR2 is SYGVKD. CDR3 in amino acids: CAISGSGSSTDTQYF. CDR3 bases: TGTGCCATCAGTGGTAGCGGGAGCAGTACAGATACGCAGTATTTT.

This chain links TRBV7-2 with TRBJ2-7, with TRBD1 as a possible D gene (6 bases). Germline V lookup: CDR1 SGHTA, CDR2 FQGNSA. V lost 6 bases and J lost 4, with 16 bases in between. This CDR3 spans 14 amino acids. The CDR3 is CASRTGSQVYEQYF. CDR3 in DNA: TGTGCCAGCAGAACAGGGTCCCAAGTGTACGAGCAGTACTTC.

This clonotype has at least ten counts. The gene calls are TRBV4-1 and TRBJ2-3; 7 nucleotides match TRBD1. CDR3 size: 17 residues. V gave up 3 bases and J gave up 2 bases; unmatched junction bases: 11. Germline V gene sequence: CDR1 MGHRA, CDR2 YSYEKL. Here the CDR3 reads CASSHLGRDRHTDTQYF. CDR3 in DNA: TGCGCCAGCAGCCATCTTGGCCGGGACAGACACACAGATACGCAGTATTTT.

The chain uses TRBV7-8 and TRBJ1-3, with D tentatively TRBD1 (6 bases). V was cut by 3 bases and J by 0 bases, with 12 bases left in between. The germline V gene encodes CDR1 SGHVS and CDR2 FQNEAQ. There are 16 residues in the CDR3. The CDR3 reads CASSFRTASSGNTIYF. The CDR3 region has the DNA TGTGCCAGCAGCTTCAGGACAGCCAGCTCTGGAAACACCATATATTTT. Based on the CDR3 plus reference TRBV7-8 and TRBJ1-3, the full variable domain is GAGVSQSPRYKVAKRGQDVALRCDPISGHVSLFWYQQALGQGPEFLTYFQNEAQLDKSGLPSDRFFAERPEGSVSTLKIQRTQQEDSAVYLCASSFRTASSGNTIYFGEGSWLTVV.

The chain is built from TRBV5-5 and TRBJ1-5, with D perhaps TRBD1 (5 bases). CDR1 SGHKS and CDR2 YYEKEE come from the germline V gene (reference sequence). This CDR3 has 13 amino acids. V lost 5 bases and J lost 7, with 13 bases in between. CDR3 residues: CASSQEWGQPQHF. The DNA of the CDR3 is TGTGCCAGCAGTCAAGAGTGGGGCCAGCCCCAGCATTTT.

The chain has TRBV28 and TRBJ1-5; TRBD1 is a possible D gene (5 bases). Germline V CDR1 and CDR2: MDHEN, SYDVKM. V shed 8 bases and J shed 2 bases, with 16 bases lying between them. The CDR3 sequence is 15 residues long. DNA for the CDR3: TGTGCCAGCCGGCAGGGTCGGAGTGGCAATCAGCCCCAGCATTTT. Protein: CASRQGRSGNQPQHF. Full variable domain (rest looked up from reference TRBV28 and TRBJ1-5): DVKVTQSSRYLVKRTGEKVFLECVQDMDHENMFWYRQDPGLGLRLIYFSYDVKMKEKGDIPEGYSVSREKKERFSLILESASTNQTSMYLCASRQGRSGNQPQHFGDGTRLSIL.

Many counts were recorded for this clonotype. The J gene is TRBJ2-1, the V gene TRBV29-1, with 8 bases identical to TRBD1. The germline V gene has CDR1 SQVTM and CDR2 ANQGSEA. V dropped 0 bases and J dropped 0; count of bases not matched to a gene: 16. This CDR3 contains 20 residues. The CDR3 DNA reads TGCAGCGTTGAAGATCCGGGACAGGAAAAACCCATGAGCTCCTACAATGAGCAGTTCTTC. Protein sequence: CSVEDPGQEKPMSSYNEQFF.

A few counts support this clonotype. This sequence joins TRBV6-2 or TRBV6-3 and TRBJ2-3; TRBD2 matches at 8 bases. CDR3 length: 15 amino acids. The J segment lost 3 bases and the V segment lost 6 bases, leaving 8 bases of the junction unmatched. Germline CDR1 reads MNHEY; CDR2 reads SVGEGT. Here the CDR3 reads CASSAGTRLTDTQYF. The CDR3 DNA sequence: TGTGCCAGCAGCGCCGGGACTAGGTTAACAGATACGCAGTATTTT.

There are many counts of this clonotype. The rearrangement joins TRBV6-2 or TRBV6-3 to TRBJ2-5, with a possible D match to TRBD2 (5 bases). The CDR3 length is 14 residues. Trimming pared 0 bases from V and 2 bases from J, leaving 7 bases between. The germline V gene encodes CDR1 MNHEY and CDR2 SVGEGT. Here the CDR3 reads CASSYSRAQETQYF. The CDR3, as DNA: TGTGCCAGCAGTTACTCGCGGGCACAAGAGACCCAGTACTTC.

This clonotype was observed many times. The chain has TRBV28 and TRBJ2-7, with D perhaps TRBD1 or TRBD2 (5 bases each). The length of the CDR3 is 15 residues. In germline, CDR1 is MDHEN, CDR2 SYDVKM. With 6 bases removed from V and 0 bases from J, the gap between germline ends came to 15 bases. In nucleotides, the CDR3 is TGTGCCAGCAGGTACCGGGACCGAAGCTCCTACGAGCAGTACTTC. It translates to CASRYRDRSSYEQYF.